Listed below are T cell receptor beta chains from one sample, sequenced in a study of blood T cell repertoires in COVID-19. TCRdb keeps only in-frame clones here, not all; method: immunoSEQ multiplex PCR. The sample consists of some 300,000 clones, nearly 90% of them appearing once. The sequencing sample was made of PBMCs or T cells enriched from blood (not recorded which). The origin of the receptors is a young woman with acute COVID-19. Both conserved end residues are part of each CDR3. The order of the fields is V gene, J gene, CDR3 protein.

>TRBV29-1|TRBJ1-4
CSVYLGQGGEKLFF
>TRBV5-1|TRBJ1-2
CASSSGQGVRYTF
>TRBV5-1|TRBJ2-7
CASNVPGQGVIEQYF
>TRBV12-5|TRBJ2-7
CASGSSGEQYF
>TRBV5-1|TRBJ1-2
CASSLVPTGDYGYTF
>TRBV19|TRBJ2-7
CASSRSGQGAYEQYF
>TRBV28|TRBJ1-5
CASSLRTGNQPQHF
>TRBV27|TRBJ1-1
CASRAGQGTNTEAFF
>TRBV19|TRBJ2-7
CASSIGTGGYEQYF
>TRBV5-1|TRBJ1-4
CASRVTGTNEKLFF
>TRBV24-1|TRBJ1-4
CATSDLLGEKLFF
>TRBV19|TRBJ1-2
CASKIPRAYGYTF
>TRBV6-1|TRBJ1-5
CASSEGTGGGQPQHF
>TRBV7-2|TRBJ1-5
CASSPPGGNQPQHF
>TRBV29-1|TRBJ2-2
CSVSQGAFGGRALTGELFF
>TRBV19|TRBJ2-4
CASAGSKNIQYF
>TRBV27|TRBJ2-4
CASSLTRGLGNIQYF
>TRBV7-9|TRBJ1-2
CASSSLFSVDFYGYTF
>TRBV6-4|TRBJ2-2
CASRVRGLAAETGELFF
>TRBV19|TRBJ2-7
CASSTVLAELPYEQYF
>TRBV27|TRBJ1-1
CASSGLGRDKAFF
>TRBV27|TRBJ2-7
CASSPDGTVVYEQYF
>TRBV19|TRBJ2-4
CATSDTDKNIQYF
>TRBV14|TRBJ1-5
CASSHPLGRVQPQHF
>TRBV5-1|TRBJ2-5
CASSLLGTLQETQYF
>TRBV2|TRBJ2-5
CASIEGHPWETQYF
>TRBV24-1|TRBJ1-2
CATSDPGTLYGYTF
>TRBV6-2/TRBV6-3|TRBJ2-3
CASSYLTEDTQYF
>TRBV6-5|TRBJ2-7
CASSPNRNYEQYF
>TRBV3-1/TRBV3-2|TRBJ1-2
CASSLSGTPRRGYTF
>TRBV18|TRBJ2-5
CASSLKDRGLQETQYF
>TRBV2|TRBJ2-1
CASRFSHLYNEQFF
>TRBV11-2|TRBJ1-2
CASSLERGGGYTF
>TRBV5-1|TRBJ1-4
CASSLGGFPREKLFF
>TRBV12-3/TRBV12-4|TRBJ1-2
CASSRQDSDGYTF
>TRBV19|TRBJ2-1
CASGSLSGSYNEQFF
>TRBV5-8|TRBJ1-2
CASSRDRGYHGYTF
>TRBV11-2|TRBJ2-7
CASSHLAGGTYEQYF
>TRBV28|TRBJ1-2
CASSGDRANYGYTF
>TRBV6-5|TRBJ1-2
CASSYSSRSLLYGYTF
>TRBV6-6|TRBJ1-2
CASSYPEMGYGYTF
>TRBV30|TRBJ1-1
CAWSAQGDTEAFF
>TRBV28|TRBJ1-2
CASSLGFAAANYGYTF
>TRBV4-1|TRBJ2-5
CASSQMVTSGSGETQYF
>TRBV6-4|TRBJ2-3
CASSLGTSFSTDTQYF
>TRBV28|TRBJ1-2
CASSLYGDYGYTF
>TRBV19|TRBJ2-3
CASSMIAGATDTQYF
>TRBV3-1/TRBV3-2|TRBJ2-3
CASSRGQGSTDTQYF
>TRBV7-3|TRBJ2-3
CASSLLAGGRTDTQYF
>TRBV6-5|TRBJ1-1
CASSIQGNTEAFF
>TRBV9|TRBJ2-5
CASSPIGLGGGTQYF
>TRBV28|TRBJ2-7
CASSSGVSEQYF
>TRBV28|TRBJ1-1
CASTKIPNTEAFF